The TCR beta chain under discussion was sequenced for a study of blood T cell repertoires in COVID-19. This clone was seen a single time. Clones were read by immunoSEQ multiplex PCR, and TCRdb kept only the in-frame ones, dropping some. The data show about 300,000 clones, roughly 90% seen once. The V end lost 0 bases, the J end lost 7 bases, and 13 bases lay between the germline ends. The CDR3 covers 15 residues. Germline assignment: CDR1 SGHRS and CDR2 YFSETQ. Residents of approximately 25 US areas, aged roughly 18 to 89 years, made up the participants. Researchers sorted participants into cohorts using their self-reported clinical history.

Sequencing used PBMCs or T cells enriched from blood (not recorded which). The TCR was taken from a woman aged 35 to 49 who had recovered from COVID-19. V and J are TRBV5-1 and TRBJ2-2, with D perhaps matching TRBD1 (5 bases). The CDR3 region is CASSLGQTLGGELFF. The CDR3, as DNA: TGCGCCAGCAGCTTGGGACAGACCTTGGGCGGGGAGCTGTTTTTT.